This record concerns one T cell receptor beta chain sequence. What it recognizes is unknown. Germline V gives CDR1 SGHVS, CDR2 FQNEAQ. The CDR3 extends over 15 amino acids. Trimming removed 2 bases from V and 4 bases from J, with 12 bases in between. PCR was performed using 60 Vbeta and 13 Jbeta primers. In the source study's methods: Later, an analysis found 75 million to 90 million unique TCR beta chains, and 9.5 million to 12 million of these were shared. Generated by immunoSEQ multiplex PCR, the TCRdb table keeps only in-frame clones and is missing some. The D gene and trimming were derived from the DNA, and the V and J assignments and clone size from that table. The table lists about 130,000 clones, around 77% of them singletons. These data are taken from a study of cytomegalovirus exposure and HLA in healthy donors. Study-wide points: As a later analysis showed, a missense DCLRE1C variant was linked to trimming of TCR beta V- and J-genes. It emerged from a later analysis that several of the most significant clusters appeared to be linked to common viral pathogens.

The clonotype comes from a man aged 25-45 years in good health and CMV-seronegative. The V and J genes are TRBV7-8 and TRBJ2-1; D possibly corresponds to TRBD1 (6 bases). The sequenced material came from PBMCs. CDR3 sequence reads: CASSLLGQFYNEQFF. The CDR3 coding sequence is TGTGCCAGCAGCTTACTCGGACAGTTTTACAATGAGCAGTTCTTC.